The 5 T cell receptor beta chains reported below all come from one sample, sequenced in a study of T cells in Graves' hyperthyroidism and ophthalmopathy (dated by TCRdb to about 2019). The method behind the library was multiplex PCR. TCRdb records Illumina HiSeq 2000 as the sequencer. Amplification of TCR beta CDR3 regions was carried out from RNA transcripts. A first-round RT-PCR of the TCR CDR3 used the HTBI primer set with the Qiagen OneStep RT-PCR kit. The public reads were reprocessed in TCRdb via fastp at Q25 and MiXCR, keeping in-frame beta chains. Under each unique CDR3 protein, matching rows form one entry showing the most common genes and DNA. Present in this sample are nearly 600,000 distinct CDR3 sequences, more than 13% of which were seen just once. The ten largest make up around 7% of the sample. Sequences were obtained from blood. These receptors were obtained from a woman between 18 and 30 years old with Graves' ophthalmopathy.

The rearrangement joins TRBV20-1 to TRBJ1-3, with 9 bases matching TRBD1. The junction had 6 bases not matched to a gene; V was cut back by 3 bases and J by 6 bases. Germline CDR1 is DFQATT and CDR2 is SNEGSKA (reference sequence). The CDR3 consists of 14 residues. The CDR3 loop reads CSARRDRAPNTIYF. The CDR3 DNA sequence: TGCAGTGCTAGGCGGGACAGGGCCCCAAACACCATATATTTT.

This clonotype was seen repeatedly, ten times or more. V usage is TRBV3-1 and J usage is TRBJ2-2; D uncertain. This CDR3 has 16 residues. The V gene lost 1 base and the J gene lost 0 bases, with 9 bases spanning the gap. CDR1 is LGHDT and CDR2 is YNNKEL in the germline V gene (reference sequence). The CDR3 DNA reads TGTGCCAGCAGCCAAGTGGGCGCCACGAACACCGGGGAGCTGTTTTTT. This codes for CASSQVGATNTGELFF.

The CDR3: CAISVPGQGLTEAFF. As DNA, the CDR3 is TGTGCCATCAGCGTACCGGGACAGGGGCTCACTGAAGCTTTCTTT. J is TRBJ1-1 and V is TRBV10-3, with 10 bases lining up with TRBD1. Unmatched junction bases numbered 8, after V lost 6 bases and J lost 4 bases. Germline V gene sequence: CDR1 ENHRY, CDR2 SYGVKD. The CDR3 covers 15 residues.

The chain combines TRBV20-1 with TRBJ2-6; TRBD1 is a possible D gene (5 bases). Germline-derived CDR1 and CDR2 are DFQATT and SNEGSKA (reference sequence). The CDR3 length is 15 residues. Trimming pared 0 bases from V and 2 bases from J, leaving 8 bases between. The CDR3 spells CSARDGQTGANVLTF. CDR3 nucleotides: TGCAGTGCTAGAGACGGACAAACTGGGGCCAACGTCCTGACTTTC.

V is TRBV4-1 and J is TRBJ1-4; D is possibly TRBD1 (5 bases). V was cut by 1 base and J by 6 bases, with 15 bases left in between. CDR1 is MGHRA and CDR2 is YSYEKL in the germline V gene. The CDR3 is 16 residues long. This CDR3 reads CASSQGRGAGHEKLFF. The CDR3 DNA reads as TGCGCCAGCAGCCAAGGGAGGGGAGCTGGGCATGAAAAACTGTTTTTT.